The source of this TCR beta chain is a study of technical replicates of blood from a handful of donors. TCRdb's copy holds only in-frame clones and misses some; the assay was immunoSEQ multiplex PCR. This table holds 75,000 to 90,000 clones, around 96% found once. The sample consisted of T cells isolated from PBMCs. This clonotype was obtained from a human donor in good health.

The CDR3 sequence: CATSSRGWEQFF. For the CDR3, the DNA is TGTGCCACCAGCAGTAGAGGTTGGGAGCAGTTCTTC. V gene TRBV15 combines with J gene TRBJ2-1; D ambiguous. V lost 3 bases and J 10 bases, leaving 10 bases between the germline ends. The CDR3 runs 12 residues. The germline CDR1 and CDR2 sequences are LNHNV and YYDKDF (reference sequence). The full variable domain, with the rest looked up from reference TRBV15 and TRBJ2-1, is DAMVIQNPRYQVTQFGKPVTLSCSQTLNHNVMYWYQQKSSQAPKLLFHYYDKDFNNEADTPDNFQSRRPNTSFCFLDIRSPGLGDTAMYLCATSSRGWEQFFGPGTRLTVL.